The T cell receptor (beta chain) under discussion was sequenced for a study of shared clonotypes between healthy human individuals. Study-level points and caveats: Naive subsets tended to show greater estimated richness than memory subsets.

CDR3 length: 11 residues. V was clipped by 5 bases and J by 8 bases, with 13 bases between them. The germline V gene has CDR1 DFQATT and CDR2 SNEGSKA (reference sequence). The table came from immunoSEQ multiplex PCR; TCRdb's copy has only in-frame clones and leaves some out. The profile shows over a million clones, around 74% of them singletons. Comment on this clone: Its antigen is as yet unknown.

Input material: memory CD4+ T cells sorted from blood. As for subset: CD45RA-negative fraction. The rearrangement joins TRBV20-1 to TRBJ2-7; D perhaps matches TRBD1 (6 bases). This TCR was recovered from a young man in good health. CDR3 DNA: TGCAGTGCTCGGACAGAATTCCAGCAGTACTTC. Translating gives CSARTEFQQYF.